Presented here are 26 T cell receptor beta chains from one specimen sequenced in a study of monozygotic twins with inflammatory bowel disease. Following a re-call of the 5' RACE reads, TCRdb has one entry per CDR3 protein and lacks DNA. The sample data list 300,000 to 400,000 distinct CDR3 sequences. Specimen: blood. The source is a human donor with ulcerative colitis or Crohn's disease, or a healthy co-twin of an affected twin (not recorded which).

The CDR3 sequence is CASRWRGQGLEQFF. The J gene is TRBJ2-1, the V gene TRBV6-1; TCRdb's D call of TRBD1 is untestable without DNA. Germline V CDR1 and CDR2: MNHNS, SASEGT. This CDR3 spans 14 amino acids.

The chain links TRBV20-1 to TRBJ2-7; TCRdb designates TRBD1, a call that cannot be tested without DNA. CDR3 length: 15 residues. CDR1 and CDR2 (germline): DFQATT, SNEGSKA (reference sequence). CDR3 sequence: CSARDLGGLTYEQYF.

The V gene is TRBV19, the J gene TRBJ2-7; TCRdb returns TRBD1, unconfirmable since there is no DNA. Per germline, CDR1 LNHDA and CDR2 SQIVND (reference sequence). The CDR3 has 13 amino acids. The CDR3 region is CASNAGPFYEQYF.

The chain recombines TRBV5-4 with TRBJ2-4. From germline, CDR1 is SGHNT and CDR2 YYREEE (reference sequence). CDR3 length: 13 amino acids. CDR3 sequence reads: CASSTGNKNIQYF.

The chain carries TRBV4-3 and TRBJ1-4. This CDR3 contains 14 residues. The germline gives CDR1 LGHNA, CDR2 YSLEER. The CDR3 is CASSQSAFNEKLFF.

The J gene is TRBJ1-4, the V gene TRBV4-2. The CDR3 covers 15 residues. Looked up from germline, CDR1 is LGHNA and CDR2 is YNFKEQ. The CDR3 loop reads CASSQDGEILGKLFF.

V is TRBV9 and J is TRBJ1-5. This CDR3 has 14 residues. The germline CDR1 and CDR2 sequences are SGDLS and YYNGEE. The chain's CDR3 is CASSVDSRNQPQHF.

This rearrangement joins TRBV27 to TRBJ2-1. Germline V CDR1 and CDR2: MNHEY, SMNVEV (reference sequence). The CDR3 totals 15 residues. This CDR3 is CASSFIAGSYNEQFF.

The gene calls are TRBV6-6 and TRBJ2-3. The germline gives CDR1 MNHNY, CDR2 SVGAGI (reference sequence). This CDR3 is built from 14 residues. The CDR3 reads CASSSVGSTDTQYF.

The genes are TRBV12-3 or TRBV12-4 and TRBJ2-2; no DNA is available, so the TRBD1 call from TCRdb remains unchecked. The CDR3 contains 15 residues. This chain's CDR3 is CASSLATGDAGELFF.

This sequence joins TRBV7-3 and TRBJ1-6. Germline V gene sequence: CDR1 SGHTA, CDR2 FQGTGA. The CDR3 sequence is 14 residues long. The CDR3 sequence is CASSLTKYNSPLHF. Full variable domain (outside the CDR3, taken from reference TRBV7-3 and TRBJ1-6): GAGVSQTPSNKVTEKGKYVELRCDPISGHTALYWYRQSLGQGPEFLIYFQGTGAADDSGLPNDRFFAVRPEGSVSTLKIQRTERGDSAVYLCASSLTKYNSPLHFGNGTRLTVT.

The CDR3 sequence: CASSVGGTYGYTF. V usage is TRBV7-9 and J usage is TRBJ1-2; TCRdb outputs TRBD1, but without DNA this stays unchecked. The germline CDR1 and CDR2 sequences are SEHNR and FQNEAQ (reference sequence). This CDR3 contains 13 residues.

The chain couples TRBV30 to TRBJ2-2; TCRdb names TRBD1, which stays unverified in the absence of DNA. CDR3 length equals 15 residues. Germline V gene lookup returns CDR1 GTSNPN and CDR2 SVGIG (reference sequence). This CDR3 is CAWSSGEAAPGELFF.

The gene calls are TRBV7-8 and TRBJ2-3; the D gene TCRdb calls, TRBD1, cannot be checked with no DNA. Germline V gene lookup returns CDR1 SGHVS and CDR2 FQNEAQ. This CDR3 has 12 residues. The CDR3 reads CASSPQADTQYF.

This chain's CDR3 is CATSRDRRSTNEKLFF. This chain uses TRBV15 with TRBJ1-4; the D call from TCRdb, TRBD1, cannot be confirmed without DNA. The CDR3 totals 16 residues. CDR1 and CDR2 (germline): LNHNV, YYDKDF (reference sequence).

The chain links TRBV5-1 to TRBJ2-2; TCRdb's D call, TRBD1, is unchecked because there is no DNA. From germline, CDR1 is SGHRS and CDR2 YFSETQ. There are 15 residues in the CDR3. CDR3: CASSPGTANTGELFF.

This chain connects TRBV4-3 to TRBJ2-5; the D call of TRBD1 rests on TCRdb alone, since no DNA is present to check it. This CDR3 comprises 15 residues. In germline, CDR1 is LGHNA, CDR2 YSLEER. The CDR3 reads CASSQVRRGFETQYF.

This chain joins TRBV12-5 and TRBJ1-3. The CDR3 is made up of 17 amino acids. CDR1 and CDR2 from the germline V gene are LGHNT and FRNRAP. This chain's CDR3 is CASGLGQGFASGNTIYF.

The chain couples TRBV20-1 to TRBJ2-3; TCRdb indicates TRBD2, and absent DNA this call remains unverified. CDR3 length equals 15 residues. Germline-derived CDR1 and CDR2 are DFQATT and SNEGSKA (reference sequence). Here the CDR3 reads CSASPAGALRDTQYF.

The chain links TRBV6-1 to TRBJ2-3; the D call of TRBD2 rests on TCRdb alone, since no DNA is present to check it. Looked up from germline, CDR1 is MNHNS and CDR2 is SASEGT. The CDR3 is 18 amino acids. Here the CDR3 reads CASRTTSGISSSTDTQYF.

The chain has TRBV2 and TRBJ1-4; TCRdb's D call of TRBD1 is untestable without DNA. There are 14 residues in the CDR3. Germline CDR1 SNHLY, CDR2 FYNNEI. This CDR3 is CASSENRDNEKLFF.

This chain connects TRBV7-2 to TRBJ1-2; TCRdb's D call, TRBD1, is unchecked because there is no DNA. Germline V lookup: CDR1 SGHTA, CDR2 FQGNSA. The CDR3 has 13 residues. This CDR3 is CASSPLGGNGYTF.

The CDR3 here is CASSLSFWPGQGGNTGELFF. This chain connects TRBV11-2 to TRBJ2-2; TCRdb's D call, TRBD1, is unchecked because there is no DNA. The CDR3 has 20 residues. The germline V gene encodes CDR1 SGHAT and CDR2 FQNNGV.

The gene calls are TRBV29-1 and TRBJ1-1. The CDR3 consists of 13 residues. Germline V gives CDR1 SQVTM, CDR2 ANQGSEA. The CDR3: CSAALAPATEAFF.

The J gene is TRBJ2-1, the V gene TRBV5-4; TCRdb designates TRBD2, a call that cannot be tested without DNA. The CDR3 covers 14 residues. The germline V gene has CDR1 SGHNT and CDR2 YYREEE (reference sequence). The CDR3 protein is CASSLRGGEYEQFF.

This chain uses TRBV10-3 with TRBJ1-1; the D call from TCRdb, TRBD1, cannot be confirmed without DNA. The CDR3 runs 13 residues. Per germline, CDR1 ENHRY and CDR2 SYGVKD. The CDR3 is CAISGTENTEAFF.